This T cell receptor (beta chain) came from a study of lymphopenia after photon versus proton radiotherapy. Findings of the study overall: Proton therapy kept repertoires fairly stable, unlike photons, which gained effector/memory cells. Post-nadir diversity loss with photons came from oligoclonal expansion, particularly CD8+ Temra cells.

Profiled with immunoSEQ multiplex PCR; TCRdb holds only in-frame clones, not every one. Of about 160,000 clones listed, 70% to 90% were seen once; the top ten hold approximately 4.6%. CDR1 is DFQATT, CDR2 SNEGSKA, per germline (reference sequence). The ends were cut back, 5 bases at V and 6 bases at J, with 9 bases in the middle. The CDR3 runs 11 residues. About this clone itself: What it binds is unknown.

The sequenced sample was peripheral blood, obtained from a patient treated with photon-based radiotherapy. This chain uses TRBV20-1 with TRBJ2-3; D is unresolved. The receptor was derived from a middle-aged man with gastric cancer. The DNA of the CDR3 is TGCAGTGCTGGCCATGCGGATACGCAGTATTTT. This gives the protein CSAGHADTQYF.